This record concerns one T cell receptor beta chain sequence. Its recognized antigen is unknown. No base qualities exist here, and no much larger clone lies one base off it. The germline V gene specifies MNHEY as CDR1 and SVGEGT as CDR2. Including the terminal cysteine and phenylalanine, the CDR3 comprises 15 residues. Solely the CDR3 DNA is kept, with 45 bases framed from the first base. V trim: 6 bases; J trim: 4 bases; unmatched bases: 6. Collaborating institutions collected whole blood in K2EDTA tubes following their own protocols. For TCRbeta analysis, collaborator samples were shipped as frozen whole blood, as isolated PBMCs, or as DNA extracted from either sample type. These data are taken from a study of blood T cell repertoires in COVID-19 (dated by TCRdb to 2020 to 2021). Broadly, across the study: The collaborator samples originated in the United States, Italy and Spain and spanned the acute and convalescent phases of COVID-19. The prospective study material was composed of cDNA or gDNA derived from T cells, B-cell-depleted T cells, or PBMCs. Deeply sampled blood TCRbeta repertoires from subjects exposed to, actively infected with, or recovered from COVID-19 were included in the dataset. The sample metadata nearly always contained a de-identified subject ID, COVID-19 status, age in years and sex. Where HLA class I and class II types were available, the types were taken from metadata supplied by the sample provider, not from assay-based typing. Samples were obtained from the ongoing ImmuneRACE study (first 160 participants) and from 1,254 subjects provided by 6 global collaborators. A freely available public database, intended as a resource for researchers studying the immune response to SARS-CoV-2, is where the repertoires were released.

TCRbeta CDR3 regions were amplified from genomic DNA by means of the immunoSEQ Assay, a bias-controlled multiplex PCR. In the source study's methods: Nucleated cell counts per sample were estimated from amplification of reference gene primers within the assay. To quantify the absolute abundance of each unique TCRbeta CDR3 rearrangement, sequence reads were collapsed and filtered. For each sample, productive Simpson clonality was calculated as the square root of Simpson's diversity index across productive rearrangements. Sourced from immuneACCESS, this table was stored by TCRdb with only in-frame sequences that have V and J called. A share of the clones is absent; for the studies checked, an unresolved V gene accounts for under half, and the remainder has no known explanation. That table gives V, J and clone size, and the DNA gave D and trimming. Within this sample are 25,000 to 30,000 clones, with roughly nine tenths of them counted one time only. The ten largest account for 8% to 9% of the sample.

Findings and caveats that apply to the study as a whole: Clinical and demographic metadata were provided uncurated, with the amount varying by source and participant.

Source material: peripheral blood. Here the chain combines TRBV6-2 or TRBV6-3 and TRBJ1-6, with 7 bases matching TRBD1. The sequence derives from a man between 70 and 80 years old with active or convalescent COVID-19. For the CDR3, the sequence is CASSSDRAYNSPLHF. The bases read TGTGCCAGCAGCTCCGACAGGGCTTATAATTCACCCCTCCACTTT.